The 9 T cell receptor beta chains below all came from one sample that was sequenced in a study of blood T cell repertoires in COVID-19. Libraries were prepared by immunoSEQ multiplex PCR; TCRdb keeps only in-frame clonotypes and omits some of them. This sample carries more than 35,000 clones, around 70% of them seen once, and the ten largest clones take around 6.5%. Material for sequencing was peripheral blood. The receptors were sampled from a man at least 80 years old with acute or convalescent COVID-19.

The gene calls are TRBV7-9 and TRBJ1-6, with D uncertain. This CDR3 is 14 amino acids long. V shed 1 base and J shed 6 bases, with 7 bases lying between them. From germline, CDR1 is SEHNR and CDR2 FQNEAQ (reference sequence). The CDR3 sequence: CASSLDPVNSPLHF. In nucleotides, the CDR3 is TGTGCCAGCAGCTTAGATCCGGTTAATTCACCCCTCCACTTT.

This chain connects TRBV9 to TRBJ1-2; 9 nucleotides match TRBD1. The germline gives CDR1 SGDLS, CDR2 YYNGEE. This CDR3 spans 15 amino acids. Trimming took 4 bases from V and 8 from J; bases not matched to a gene: 12. The CDR3 DNA is TGTGCCAGCAGCCCAAGGACAGGGGCCGTATCGGGCTACACCTTC. It specifies CASSPRTGAVSGYTF.

The table lists this clone with a few counts. V and J are TRBV19 and TRBJ2-5, with 9 bases matching TRBD1. Germline CDR1 is LNHDA and CDR2 is SQIVND (reference sequence). V shed 7 bases and J 5 bases; nucleotides not matched to a gene: 14. The CDR3 extends over 16 amino acids. CDR3: CASTPGQGFTGETQYF. Here the CDR3 DNA reads TGTGCCAGTACCCCGGGACAGGGTTTTACGGGGGAGACCCAGTACTTC.

The J gene is TRBJ1-2, the V gene TRBV6-5, with 9 bases that match TRBD1. The J segment lost 4 bases and the V segment lost 4 bases, leaving 10 bases of the junction unmatched. CDR1 is MNHEY and CDR2 is SVGAGI in the germline V gene. This CDR3 contains 16 residues. For the CDR3, the DNA is TGTGCCAGCAGTTTACGACCGGGACAGGGAAGCTATGGCTACACCTTC. Protein sequence: CASSLRPGQGSYGYTF.

The V gene is TRBV18, the J gene TRBJ1-5; 7 bases map to TRBD1. Trimming at V came to 0 bases and at J to 4 bases, leaving 6 bases not matched to a gene. The CDR3 spans 16 residues. Germline CDR1 and CDR2: KGHSH and LQKENI. This chain's CDR3 is CASSPPGAGGNQPQHF. The CDR3 DNA reads TGTGCCAGCTCACCACCGGGGGCAGGGGGAAATCAGCCCCAGCATTTT. Variable domain in full (rest from reference TRBV18 and TRBJ1-5): NAGVMQNPRHLVRRRGQEARLRCSPMKGHSHVYWYRQLPEEGLKFMVYLQKENIIDESGMPKERFSAEFPKEGPSILRIQQVVRGDSAAYFCASSPPGAGGNQPQHFGDGTRLSIL.

The J gene is TRBJ2-2, the V gene TRBV19; D is unclear. This CDR3 is 15 amino acids long. Germline loops: CDR1 LNHDA, CDR2 SQIVND (reference sequence). Trimming stripped 2 bases from V and 3 bases from J, with 10 bases between. The CDR3 sequence is CASSILESYTGELFF. The CDR3 DNA follows: TGTGCCAGTAGTATACTAGAAAGTTACACCGGGGAGCTGTTTTTT.

The chain links TRBV5-1 to TRBJ1-2, with D hard to call. The germline V gene encodes CDR1 SGHRS and CDR2 YFSETQ. Trimming removed 1 base at V and 6 bases at J, with 7 bases between. CDR3 size: 12 residues. This chain's CDR3 is CASSLSGHGYTF. The DNA of the CDR3 is TGCGCCAGCAGCTTGTCAGGCCATGGCTACACCTTC. The entire variable domain, with the rest obtained from reference TRBV5-1 and TRBJ1-2, is as follows: KAGVTQTPRYLIKTRGQQVTLSCSPISGHRSVSWYQQTPGQGLQFLFEYFSETQRNKGNFPGRFSGRQFSNSRSEMNVSTLELGDSALYLCASSLSGHGYTFGSGTRLTVV.

The chain joins TRBV9 to TRBJ2-7, with TRBD2 identical over 7 bases. Germline loops: CDR1 SGDLS, CDR2 YYNGEE. After removal of 0 bases from V and 2 bases from J, the junction contained 2 bases not matched to a gene. The CDR3 spans 14 residues. The CDR3: CASSVEGLPYEQYF. In nucleotides, the CDR3 is TGTGCCAGCAGCGTAGAGGGACTACCCTACGAGCAGTACTTC.

The CDR3 spells CASSPGQVPQETQYF. The DNA of the CDR3 is TGCGCCAGCAGCCCTGGCCAGGTTCCACAAGAGACCCAGTACTTC. The J gene is TRBJ2-5, the V gene TRBV5-1; D remains unclear. Trimming removed 4 bases at V and 2 bases at J, with 15 bases between. Germline V gives CDR1 SGHRS, CDR2 YFSETQ. This CDR3 contains 15 residues.